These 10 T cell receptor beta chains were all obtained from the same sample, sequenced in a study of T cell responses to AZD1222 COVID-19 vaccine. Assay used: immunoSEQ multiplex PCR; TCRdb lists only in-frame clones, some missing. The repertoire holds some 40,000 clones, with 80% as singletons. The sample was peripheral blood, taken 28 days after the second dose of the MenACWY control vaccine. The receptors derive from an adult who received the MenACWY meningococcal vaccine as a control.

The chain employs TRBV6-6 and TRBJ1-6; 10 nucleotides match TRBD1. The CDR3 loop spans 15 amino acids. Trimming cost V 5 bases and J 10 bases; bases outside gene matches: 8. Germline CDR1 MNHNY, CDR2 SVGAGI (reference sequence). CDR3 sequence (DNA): TGTGCCAGCAGTCGGACGACAGGGGGCGGGTCACCCCTCCACTTT. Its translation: CASSRTTGGGSPLHF.

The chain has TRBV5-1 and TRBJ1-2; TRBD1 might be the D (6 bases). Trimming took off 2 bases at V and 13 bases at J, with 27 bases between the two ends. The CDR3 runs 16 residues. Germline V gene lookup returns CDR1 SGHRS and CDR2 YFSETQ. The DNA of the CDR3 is TGCGCCAGCAGCTTAGAAACCGGGACAAAAAAGGTGGGATCCACCTTC. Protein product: CASSLETGTKKVGSTF. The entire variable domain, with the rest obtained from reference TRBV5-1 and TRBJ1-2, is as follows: KAGVTQTPRYLIKTRGQQVTLSCSPISGHRSVSWYQQTPGQGLQFLFEYFSETQRNKGNFPGRFSGRQFSNSRSEMNVSTLELGDSALYLCASSLETGTKKVGSTFGSGTRLTVV.

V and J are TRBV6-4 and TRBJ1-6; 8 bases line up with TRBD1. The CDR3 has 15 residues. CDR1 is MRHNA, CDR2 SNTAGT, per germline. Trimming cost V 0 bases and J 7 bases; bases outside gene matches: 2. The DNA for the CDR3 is TGTGCCAGCAGTGACTCGACAGGGGAGAATTCACCCCTCCACTTT. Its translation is CASSDSTGENSPLHF.

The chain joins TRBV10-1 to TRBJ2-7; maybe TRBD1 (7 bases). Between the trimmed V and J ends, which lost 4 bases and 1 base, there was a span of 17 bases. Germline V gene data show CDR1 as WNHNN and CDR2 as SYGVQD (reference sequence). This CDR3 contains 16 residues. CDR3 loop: CASSGPRGEKSYEQYF. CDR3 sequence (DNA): TGCGCCAGCAGTGGCCCCAGGGGGGAAAAATCCTACGAGCAGTACTTC.

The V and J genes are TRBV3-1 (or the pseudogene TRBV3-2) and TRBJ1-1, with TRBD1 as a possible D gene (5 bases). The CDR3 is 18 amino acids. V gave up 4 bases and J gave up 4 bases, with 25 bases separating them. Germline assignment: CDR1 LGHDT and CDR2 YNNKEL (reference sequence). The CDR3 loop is CASSRFGGFDPLGTEAFF. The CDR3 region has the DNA TGTGCCAGCAGCCGCTTTGGGGGATTCGACCCTCTAGGCACTGAAGCTTTCTTT.

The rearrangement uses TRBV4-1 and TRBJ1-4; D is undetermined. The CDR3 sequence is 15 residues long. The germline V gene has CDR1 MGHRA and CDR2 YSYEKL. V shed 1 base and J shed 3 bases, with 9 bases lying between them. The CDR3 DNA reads TGCGCCAGCAGCCAAGCCCCGGGTCCTAATGAAAAACTGTTTTTT. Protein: CASSQAPGPNEKLFF.

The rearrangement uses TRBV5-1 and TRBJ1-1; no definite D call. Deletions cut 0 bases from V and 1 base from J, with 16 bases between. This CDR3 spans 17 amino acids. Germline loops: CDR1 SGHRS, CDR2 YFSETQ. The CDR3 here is CASSLGIRRTGNTEAFF. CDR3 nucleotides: TGCGCCAGCAGCTTGGGTATCAGAAGGACGGGGAACACTGAAGCTTTCTTT.

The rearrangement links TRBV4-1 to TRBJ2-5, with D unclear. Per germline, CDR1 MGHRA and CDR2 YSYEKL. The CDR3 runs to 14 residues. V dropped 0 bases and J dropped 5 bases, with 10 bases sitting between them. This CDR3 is CASSQDPPRETQYF. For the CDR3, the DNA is TGCGCCAGCAGCCAAGATCCCCCCAGGGAGACCCAGTACTTC.

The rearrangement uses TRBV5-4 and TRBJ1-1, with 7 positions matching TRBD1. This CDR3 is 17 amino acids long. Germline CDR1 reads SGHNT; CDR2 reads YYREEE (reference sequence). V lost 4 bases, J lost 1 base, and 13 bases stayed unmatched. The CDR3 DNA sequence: TGTGCCAGCAGCCGGACTCCCGGGACAGTTAAGAACACTGAAGCTTTCTTT. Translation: CASSRTPGTVKNTEAFF.

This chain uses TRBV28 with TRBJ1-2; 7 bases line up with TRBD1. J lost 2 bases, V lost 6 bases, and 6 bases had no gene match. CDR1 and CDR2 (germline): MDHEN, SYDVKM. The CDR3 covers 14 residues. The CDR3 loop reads CASRPPGQNYGYTF. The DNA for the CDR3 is TGTGCCAGCAGACCCCCGGGACAGAACTATGGCTACACCTTC.